This T cell receptor (beta chain) came from a study of cytomegalovirus exposure and HLA in healthy donors. CDR1 SQVTM and CDR2 ANQGSEA come from the germline V gene. The CDR3 spans 14 residues. 60 Vbeta and 13 Jbeta primers were used in PCR. Clones were sequenced by immunoSEQ multiplex PCR, and TCRdb holds only the in-frame ones, with some missing. The sample carries about 180,000 clones, around 80% recorded once. Study-level results: Reports showed the classifier diagnosing cytomegalovirus status with high specificity and sensitivity.

Note on this clone: Its antigen is unknown.

This sequence originates from a girl aged 5-17 years in good health and CMV-seropositive. Input material: PBMCs. The chain is built from TRBV29-1 and TRBJ2-5, with 10 nucleotides matching TRBD2. The CDR3 is CMVEREGHGETQYF. CDR3 DNA sequence: TGCATGGTCGAGCGGGAGGGCCACGGGGAGACCCAGTACTTC.